Listed below are T cell receptor beta chains from one sample, sequenced in a study of shared clonotypes between healthy human individuals. Only in-frame clones appear in the TCRdb table, and some are missing; sequencing was by immunoSEQ multiplex PCR. This sample yields 1,100,000 or so clones, of which about 80% are seen a single time; around 0.47% belongs to the top ten. Material for sequencing was memory CD4+ T cells from PBMCs. The receptor source for this set is a man between 18 and 29 years old in good health. Some clones in this sample may be carry-over from other donors' samples. CDR3s include the opening cysteine and the closing phenylalanine or tryptophan. A D gene is named only where the DNA matches it firmly. Only part of the rows carry a size: once, few, many, or a class if the clone is expanded.

D	size	V	J	DNA	CDR3
.	.	TRBV19	TRBJ2-5	TGTGCCAGTAGTCGACACCAAGAGACCCAGTACTTC	CASSRHQETQYF
.	.	TRBV2	TRBJ1-2	TGTGCCAGCAGGAGCAAGGCGGGACAAAGCTATGGCTACACCTTC	CASRSKAGQSYGYTF
.	.	TRBV21-1	TRBJ2-7	TGTGCCAGCAGCGGGAAGGACGGCACCTACGAGCAGTACTTC	CASSGKDGTYEQYF
.	.	TRBV5-1	TRBJ1-3	TGCGCCAGCAGCTTGAACGTCGGAGCTGGAAACACCATATATTTT	CASSLNVGAGNTIYF
.	.	TRBV5-6	TRBJ2-3	TGTGCCAGCAGCTTGAAGGGTCCTGTTGGTGATACGCAGTATTTT	CASSLKGPVGDTQYF
TRBD2	few	TRBV30	TRBJ2-1	TGTGCCTGGAGTGGGACTAGCTGGGATGAGCAGTTCTTC	CAWSGTSWDEQFF
TRBD1	.	TRBV5-1	TRBJ2-7	TGCGCCAGCAGCAGGGGACAGGGAGTATACGAACAGTACTTC	CASSRGQGVYEQYF
TRBD2	.	TRBV29-1	TRBJ2-5	TGCAGCGTTGCGCGGGGAGGGTCAGAGACCCAGTACTTC	CSVARGGSETQYF
.	few	TRBV27	TRBJ2-3	TGTGCCAGCAGTTTATGGGGCGCGGTAGTGGATACGCAGTATTTT	CASSLWGAVVDTQYF
.	.	TRBV7-9	TRBJ2-5	TGTGCCAGCAGCCGCGAGCCGGGAGACCAAGAGACCCAGTACTTC	CASSREPGDQETQYF
.	.	TRBV5-1	TRBJ1-2	TGCGCCAGCAGCTCCTCGGGAAGTGATGGCTACACCTTC	CASSSSGSDGYTF
TRBD2	.	TRBV7-2	TRBJ2-7	TGTGCCAGCAGCTTAGGTGGACTAGAATCAAAGCAGTACTTC	CASSLGGLESKQYF
.	.	TRBV28	TRBJ2-3	TGTGCCAGCAGTTTATGGGCTAGCGGCACAGATACGCAGTATTTT	CASSLWASGTDTQYF
.	.	TRBV27	TRBJ1-2	TGTGCCAGCAGTTTATTCGGGGCAGTAGCTAACTATGGCTACACCTTC	CASSLFGAVANYGYTF
.	.	TRBV30	TRBJ2-5	TGTGCCTGGAGTGTTCGAAGGGGGCAAGAGACCCAGTACTTC	CAWSVRRGQETQYF
TRBD1	.	TRBV28	TRBJ1-2	TGTGCCAGCAGTGGGGGACAGGGGGTATTTGGCTACACCTTC	CASSGGQGVFGYTF
.	few	TRBV25-1	TRBJ1-1	TGTGCCAGCAGTGGTATGGGAAGGGTAACTGAAGCTTTCTTT	CASSGMGRVTEAFF
.	.	TRBV19	TRBJ2-7	TGTGCCAGTAGTATAATAGGGTATGAGCAGTACTTC	CASSIIGYEQYF
.	.	TRBV5-1	TRBJ2-1	TGCGCCAGCAGCTTCCCCGGGGTGGAGGAGCAGTTCTTC	CASSFPGVEEQFF
TRBD1	.	TRBV19	TRBJ2-1	TGTGCCAGTAGTATAACAGGGGTGGTTCACAATGAGCAGTTCTTC	CASSITGVVHNEQFF